Listed below are T cell receptor beta chains from one sample, sequenced in a study of T cells after posttransplantation cyclophosphamide. The assay was immunoSEQ multiplex PCR, and TCRdb's table has in-frame clones only and misses some. The sample holds around 47,000 clones; approximately 94% are singletons and the top ten take around 3%. Material: PBMCs. Receptors were obtained from a woman between 25 and 40 years old in good health and a related stem cell transplant donor. Both conserved end residues are part of each CDR3. The D gene is left open where the match is weak. A row's size may be missing; if present it is once, few, many or a size class.

d_call: .
cdr3_length: 15
clone_size: once
v_call: TRBV19
j_call: TRBJ2-2
cdr3_aa: CASSIGGRGTGELFF
cdr3_nt: TGTGCCAGTAGTATCGGGGGACGGGGCACCGGGGAGCTGTTTTTT

d_call: TRBD1
cdr3_length: 16
clone_size: .
v_call: TRBV4-1
j_call: TRBJ1-1
cdr3_aa: CASSQELPGQAARAFF
cdr3_nt: TGCGCCAGCAGCCAAGAACTTCCCGGACAGGCCGCAAGGGCTTTCTTT

d_call: TRBD1
cdr3_length: 13
clone_size: few
v_call: TRBV5-5
j_call: TRBJ1-2
cdr3_aa: CASRPDRGGGYTF
cdr3_nt: TGTGCCAGCAGACCAGACAGGGGAGGCGGCTACACCTTC

d_call: TRBD1
cdr3_length: 11
clone_size: .
v_call: TRBV20-1
j_call: TRBJ2-1
cdr3_aa: CSASKTGDQFF
cdr3_nt: TGCAGTGCTAGTAAAACAGGGGATCAGTTCTTC

d_call: .
cdr3_length: 15
clone_size: .
v_call: TRBV6-1
j_call: TRBJ1-2
cdr3_aa: CASSEASGQGDGYTF
cdr3_nt: TGTGCCAGCAGTGAAGCATCAGGGCAGGGTGATGGCTACACCTTC

d_call: TRBD2
cdr3_length: 14
clone_size: .
v_call: TRBV5-5
j_call: TRBJ2-2
cdr3_aa: CASSLGTSTGELFF
cdr3_nt: TGTGCCAGCAGCTTGGGGACTAGCACCGGGGAGCTGTTTTTT

d_call: TRBD1
cdr3_length: 15
clone_size: .
v_call: TRBV2
j_call: TRBJ1-6
cdr3_aa: CASRQGDSYNSPLHF
cdr3_nt: TGTGCCAGCAGGCAGGGGGATTCCTATAATTCACCCCTCCACTTT

d_call: .
cdr3_length: 17
clone_size: .
v_call: TRBV5-6
j_call: TRBJ2-2
cdr3_aa: CASSLAQGVVITGELFF
cdr3_nt: TGTGCCAGCAGCTTGGCACAGGGCGTTGTTATAACCGGGGAGCTGTTTTTT

d_call: .
cdr3_length: 15
clone_size: .
v_call: TRBV5-4
j_call: TRBJ2-7
cdr3_aa: CASSGGNSASYEQYF
cdr3_nt: TGTGCCAGCAGCGGGGGGAACTCCGCCTCCTACGAGCAGTACTTC

d_call: TRBD2
cdr3_length: 17
clone_size: .
v_call: TRBV6-1
j_call: TRBJ2-1
cdr3_aa: CASSDPRRLAGNNEQFF
cdr3_nt: TGTGCCAGCAGTGACCCGAGAAGACTAGCGGGAAACAATGAGCAGTTCTTC

d_call: .
cdr3_length: 14
clone_size: .
v_call: TRBV6-4
j_call: TRBJ1-2
cdr3_aa: CASSVGQANYGYTF
cdr3_nt: TGTGCCAGCAGTGTTGGGCAGGCGAACTATGGCTACACCTTC

d_call: TRBD1
cdr3_length: 14
clone_size: .
v_call: TRBV4-2
j_call: TRBJ1-4
cdr3_aa: CASSLGTGTEKLFF
cdr3_nt: TGTGCCAGCAGCCTCGGGACAGGGACGGAAAAACTGTTTTTT

d_call: .
cdr3_length: 17
clone_size: .
v_call: TRBV4-1
j_call: TRBJ1-5
cdr3_aa: CASSQDLREKGNQPQHF
cdr3_nt: TGCGCCAGCAGCCAAGATTTAAGGGAGAAGGGCAATCAGCCCCAGCATTTT

d_call: TRBD2
cdr3_length: 15
clone_size: once
v_call: TRBV6-4
j_call: TRBJ2-1
cdr3_aa: CASSEDGGAVNEQFF
cdr3_nt: TGTGCCAGCAGTGAGGACGGGGGGGCGGTAAATGAGCAGTTCTTC

d_call: TRBD1
cdr3_length: 15
clone_size: .
v_call: TRBV4-1
j_call: TRBJ2-7
cdr3_aa: CASRQIGTGNYEQYF
cdr3_nt: TGCGCCAGCAGGCAGATAGGGACAGGGAACTACGAGCAGTACTTC

d_call: .
cdr3_length: 15
clone_size: .
v_call: TRBV2
j_call: TRBJ1-4
cdr3_aa: CASSEGQPGIEKLFF
cdr3_nt: TGTGCCAGCAGTGAAGGTCAGCCGGGAATAGAAAAACTGTTTTTT

d_call: .
cdr3_length: 13
clone_size: .
v_call: TRBV7-6
j_call: TRBJ1-1
cdr3_aa: CASSWRGGTEAFF
cdr3_nt: TGTGCCAGCAGCTGGAGGGGTGGAACTGAAGCTTTCTTT

d_call: .
cdr3_length: 15
clone_size: .
v_call: TRBV5-6
j_call: TRBJ2-1
cdr3_aa: CASSFGVIGYNEQFF
cdr3_nt: TGTGCCAGCAGCTTCGGGGTGATAGGCTACAATGAGCAGTTCTTC

d_call: TRBD1
cdr3_length: 15
clone_size: once
v_call: TRBV10-3
j_call: TRBJ1-5
cdr3_aa: CAIRGTGDGNQPQHF
cdr3_nt: TGTGCCATCAGGGGGACAGGGGACGGCAATCAGCCCCAGCATTTT

d_call: TRBD1
cdr3_length: 14
clone_size: .
v_call: TRBV2
j_call: TRBJ2-7
cdr3_aa: CASCRDSNSYEQYF
cdr3_nt: TGTGCCAGCTGCCGGGACAGCAACTCCTACGAGCAGTACTTC

d_call: TRBD2
cdr3_length: 16
clone_size: .
v_call: TRBV19
j_call: TRBJ2-3
cdr3_aa: CASTTGGGRSTDTQYF
cdr3_nt: TGTGCCAGTACCACGGGGGGGGGACGGAGCACAGATACGCAGTATTTT

d_call: .
cdr3_length: 11
clone_size: .
v_call: TRBV20-1
j_call: TRBJ1-2
cdr3_aa: CSASMGAGYTF
cdr3_nt: TGCAGTGCTAGCATGGGGGCTGGCTACACCTTC

d_call: TRBD1
cdr3_length: 14
clone_size: .
v_call: TRBV10-3
j_call: TRBJ1-1
cdr3_aa: CAISVGTGNTEAFF
cdr3_nt: TGTGCCATCAGTGTGGGGACAGGGAACACTGAAGCTTTCTTT

d_call: TRBD2
cdr3_length: 13
clone_size: .
v_call: TRBV14
j_call: TRBJ2-4
cdr3_aa: CASSRRLAGVQYF
cdr3_nt: TGTGCCAGCAGCCGCAGACTAGCGGGGGTTCAGTACTTC

d_call: TRBD1
cdr3_length: 17
clone_size: .
v_call: TRBV18
j_call: TRBJ1-1
cdr3_aa: CASSLKLQGEMGTEAFF
cdr3_nt: TGTGCCAGCTCACTAAAGCTCCAGGGGGAGATGGGGACTGAAGCTTTCTTT

d_call: .
cdr3_length: 14
clone_size: few
v_call: TRBV18
j_call: TRBJ1-2
cdr3_aa: CASSLNRENYGYTF
cdr3_nt: TGTGCCAGCTCACTAAACAGGGAAAACTATGGCTACACCTTC

d_call: TRBD1
cdr3_length: 17
clone_size: .
v_call: TRBV27
j_call: TRBJ2-2
cdr3_aa: CASTFSTGQLNTGELFF
cdr3_nt: TGTGCCAGCACTTTTTCTACGGGACAGCTGAACACCGGGGAGCTGTTTTTT

d_call: TRBD2
cdr3_length: 13
clone_size: few
v_call: TRBV5-1
j_call: TRBJ2-7
cdr3_aa: CASSWGGDGEQYF
cdr3_nt: TGCGCCAGCAGTTGGGGGGGAGATGGCGAGCAGTACTTC

d_call: .
cdr3_length: 13
clone_size: .
v_call: TRBV28
j_call: TRBJ1-1
cdr3_aa: CASSPGVNTEAFF
cdr3_nt: TGTGCCAGCAGTCCAGGGGTGAACACTGAAGCTTTCTTT

d_call: TRBD1
cdr3_length: 12
clone_size: .
v_call: TRBV28
j_call: TRBJ2-7
cdr3_aa: CASSLTGGKQYF
cdr3_nt: TGTGCCAGCAGCCTGACAGGGGGTAAGCAGTACTTC

d_call: TRBD1
cdr3_length: 15
clone_size: .
v_call: TRBV7-2
j_call: TRBJ2-7
cdr3_aa: CASSLGTGEGYEQYF
cdr3_nt: TGTGCCAGCAGCTTAGGGACAGGTGAGGGATACGAGCAGTACTTC

d_call: .
cdr3_length: 14
clone_size: .
v_call: TRBV28
j_call: TRBJ2-7
cdr3_aa: CASSSLWGVYEQYF
cdr3_nt: TGTGCCAGCAGTTCACTTTGGGGGGTCTACGAGCAGTACTTC

d_call: TRBD2
cdr3_length: 15
clone_size: .
v_call: TRBV28
j_call: TRBJ2-1
cdr3_aa: CASSQLAGGLNEQFF
cdr3_nt: TGTGCCAGCAGTCAACTAGCGGGGGGGCTCAATGAGCAGTTCTTC

d_call: TRBD1
cdr3_length: 17
clone_size: .
v_call: TRBV5-6
j_call: TRBJ1-1
cdr3_aa: CASSLWAGGIGVDEAFF
cdr3_nt: TGTGCCAGCAGCTTGTGGGCAGGGGGCATTGGGGTAGATGAAGCTTTCTTT

d_call: TRBD1
cdr3_length: 20
clone_size: .
v_call: TRBV6-1
j_call: TRBJ1-5
cdr3_aa: CASSARQGVARQGVERPQHF
cdr3_nt: TGTGCCAGCAGTGCCCGACAGGGGGTGGCCCGACAGGGGGTGGAGAGGCCCCAGCATTTT

d_call: .
cdr3_length: 13
clone_size: .
v_call: TRBV14
j_call: TRBJ2-2
cdr3_aa: CASSQYGAGELFF
cdr3_nt: TGTGCCAGCAGCCAATACGGGGCCGGGGAGCTGTTTTTT

d_call: TRBD1
cdr3_length: 15
clone_size: .
v_call: TRBV6-4
j_call: TRBJ1-1
cdr3_aa: CASSAAGQGNTEAFF
cdr3_nt: TGTGCCAGCAGTGCCGCGGGACAGGGCAACACTGAAGCTTTCTTT

d_call: .
cdr3_length: 12
clone_size: .
v_call: TRBV28
j_call: TRBJ1-1
cdr3_aa: CASSWALTEAFF
cdr3_nt: TGTGCCAGCAGTTGGGCCTTGACTGAAGCTTTCTTT

d_call: TRBD2
cdr3_length: 15
clone_size: .
v_call: TRBV2
j_call: TRBJ2-5
cdr3_aa: CASPPSGGFGETQYF
cdr3_nt: TGTGCCAGCCCCCCTAGCGGTGGCTTCGGGGAGACCCAGTACTTC

d_call: .
cdr3_length: 13
clone_size: .
v_call: TRBV11-3
j_call: TRBJ1-1
cdr3_aa: CASSHGRGTEAFF
cdr3_nt: TGTGCCAGCAGCCACGGTCGGGGGACTGAAGCTTTCTTT

d_call: .
cdr3_length: 13
clone_size: .
v_call: TRBV7-7
j_call: TRBJ2-5
cdr3_aa: CASSLDRQETQYF
cdr3_nt: TGTGCCAGCAGCCTCGACAGGCAAGAGACCCAGTACTTC

d_call: .
cdr3_length: 15
clone_size: .
v_call: TRBV4-3
j_call: TRBJ1-1
cdr3_aa: CASSQERGINTEAFF
cdr3_nt: TGCGCCAGCAGCCAAGAACGGGGGATCAACACTGAAGCTTTCTTT

d_call: .
cdr3_length: 13
clone_size: .
v_call: TRBV28
j_call: TRBJ1-2
cdr3_aa: CASSSTGSSGYTF
cdr3_nt: TGTGCCAGCAGTTCTACAGGGAGCAGTGGCTACACCTTC

d_call: .
cdr3_length: 18
clone_size: .
v_call: TRBV19
j_call: TRBJ2-6
cdr3_aa: CASSITTFQSSGANVLTF
cdr3_nt: TGTGCCAGTAGTATTACTACCTTTCAAAGCTCTGGGGCCAACGTCCTGACTTTC

d_call: TRBD1
cdr3_length: 17
clone_size: once
v_call: TRBV25-1
j_call: TRBJ2-3
cdr3_aa: CASSGPRRQGVADTQYF
cdr3_nt: TGTGCCAGCAGTGGTCCCCGCCGACAGGGAGTCGCAGATACGCAGTATTTT

d_call: .
cdr3_length: 14
clone_size: .
v_call: TRBV5-4
j_call: TRBJ2-5
cdr3_aa: CASSLERSSETQYF
cdr3_nt: TGTGCCAGCAGCCTAGAGCGCAGCTCAGAGACCCAGTACTTC